The clone carrying this TCR beta chain was counted once. The length of the CDR3 is 13 residues. After removal of 5 bases from V and 1 base from J, the junction contained 2 bases not matched to a gene. The germline V gene encodes CDR1 ENHRY and CDR2 SYGVKD. The data belong to a study of T cell responses to AZD1222 COVID-19 vaccine. The table came from immunoSEQ multiplex PCR; TCRdb's copy has only in-frame clones and leaves some out. This sample has 150,000 to 160,000 clones, with about 87% found just once. The sequence was obtained from an adult in good health. This chain uses TRBV10-3 with TRBJ2-7, with 7 bases identical to TRBD1. Sequencing was performed on peripheral blood, taken on day 0 of AZD1222 vaccination. In nucleotides, the CDR3 is TGTGCCATCAGTCCGGGACAGTCCTACGAGCAGTACTTC. Residues: CAISPGQSYEQYF.